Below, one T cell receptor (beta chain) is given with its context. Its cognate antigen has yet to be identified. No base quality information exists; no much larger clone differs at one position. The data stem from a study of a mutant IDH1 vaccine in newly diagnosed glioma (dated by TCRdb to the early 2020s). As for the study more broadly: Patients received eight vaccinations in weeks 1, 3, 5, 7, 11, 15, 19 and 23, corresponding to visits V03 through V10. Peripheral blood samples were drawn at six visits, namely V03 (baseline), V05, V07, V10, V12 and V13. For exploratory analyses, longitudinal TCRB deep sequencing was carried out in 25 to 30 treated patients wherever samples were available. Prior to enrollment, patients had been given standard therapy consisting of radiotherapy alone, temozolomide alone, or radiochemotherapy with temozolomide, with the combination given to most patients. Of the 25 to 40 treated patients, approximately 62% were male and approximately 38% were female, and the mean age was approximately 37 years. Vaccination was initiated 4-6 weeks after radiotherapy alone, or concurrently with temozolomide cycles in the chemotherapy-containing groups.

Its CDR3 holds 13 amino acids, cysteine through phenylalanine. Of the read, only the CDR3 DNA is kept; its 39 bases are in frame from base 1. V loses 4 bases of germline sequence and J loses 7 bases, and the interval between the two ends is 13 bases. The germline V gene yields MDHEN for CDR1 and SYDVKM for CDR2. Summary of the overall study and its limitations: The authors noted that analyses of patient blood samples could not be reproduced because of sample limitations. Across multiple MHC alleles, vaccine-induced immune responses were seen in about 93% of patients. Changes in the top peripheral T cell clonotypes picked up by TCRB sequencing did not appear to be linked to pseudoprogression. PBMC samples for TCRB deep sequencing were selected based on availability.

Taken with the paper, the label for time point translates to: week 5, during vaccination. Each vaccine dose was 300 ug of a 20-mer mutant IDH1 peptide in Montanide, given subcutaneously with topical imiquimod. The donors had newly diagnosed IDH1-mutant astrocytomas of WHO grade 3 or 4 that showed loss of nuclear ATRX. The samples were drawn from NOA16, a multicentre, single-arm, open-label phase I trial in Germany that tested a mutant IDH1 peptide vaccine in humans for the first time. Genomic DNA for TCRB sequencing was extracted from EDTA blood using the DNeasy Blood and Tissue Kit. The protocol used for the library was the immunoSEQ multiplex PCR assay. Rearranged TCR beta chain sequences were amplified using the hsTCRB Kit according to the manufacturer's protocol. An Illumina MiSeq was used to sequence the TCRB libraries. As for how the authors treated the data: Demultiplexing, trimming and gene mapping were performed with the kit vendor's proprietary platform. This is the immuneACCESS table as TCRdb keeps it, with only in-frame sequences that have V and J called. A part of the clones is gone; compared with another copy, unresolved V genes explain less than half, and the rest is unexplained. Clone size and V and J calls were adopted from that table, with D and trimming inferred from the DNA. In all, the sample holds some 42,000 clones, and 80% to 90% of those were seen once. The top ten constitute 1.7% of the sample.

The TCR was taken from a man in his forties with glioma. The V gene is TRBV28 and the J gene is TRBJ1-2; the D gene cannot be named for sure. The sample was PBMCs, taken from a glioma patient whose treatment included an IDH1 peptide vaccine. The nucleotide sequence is TGTGCCAGCAGTTGGGAAGGCGCCGGTGGCTACACCTTC. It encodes CASSWEGAGGYTF.